This section outlines one TCR beta chain sequence together with its context. Its antigen is not yet known. Per-nucleotide qualities are absent, and no much larger clonotype sits a single base away. The sample comes from a study of blood T cell repertoires in COVID-19 (dated by TCRdb to the early 2020s). At the level of the whole study: Samples covering the acute and convalescent phases of COVID-19 were provided by collaborators in the United States, Italy and Spain. The dataset comprised deeply sampled blood TCRbeta repertoires from subjects exposed to, actively infected with, or recovered from COVID-19. Nearly every sample came with metadata listing a de-identified subject ID, COVID-19 status, age in years and sex. HLA class I and class II types, where available, came from metadata supplied by the sample provider rather than from assay-based typing. The samples were drawn from two sources: the first 160 participants of the ongoing ImmuneRACE study, and 950 to 1,500 subjects contributed by 6 global collaborators. The repertoires were released in a freely available public database meant as a resource for research on the immune response to SARS-CoV-2. The prospective study material was composed of cDNA or gDNA derived from T cells, B-cell-depleted T cells, or PBMCs. What the authors observed across the whole study: The quantity of clinical and demographic metadata differed by source and by participant and was supplied without curation.

The collaborating institutions used their own protocols to collect whole blood in K2EDTA tubes. Collaborator samples were shipped for TCRbeta analysis as frozen whole blood, isolated PBMCs, or DNA extracted from either sample type. V gives up 5 bases and J gives up 2 bases, and the segment between their germline ends measures 9 bases. The CDR3 has 13 amino acids, counting the end cysteine and phenylalanine. Of all the DNA, just the CDR3 is kept, 39 bases in frame from base 1. Via the germline V gene, CDR1 is MNHEY and CDR2 SVGAGI. TCRbeta CDR3 regions were amplified from genomic DNA using the immunoSEQ Assay, a bias-controlled multiplex PCR. The original pipeline was this. The number of nucleated cells in each sample was estimated from the amplification of reference gene primers within the assay. To quantify the absolute abundance of each unique TCRbeta CDR3 rearrangement, sequence reads were collapsed and filtered. For each sample, productive Simpson clonality was calculated as the square root of Simpson's diversity index over productive rearrangements. This immuneACCESS table, as held by TCRdb, lists in-frame sequences with V and J called but not all clones. Of the missing ones, under half trace to an unresolved V gene in checked studies; the others have no known cause. V, J and clone size are those of that table, while D and trimming were read from the DNA. This sample lists under 350,000 clones; 70% to 90% were detected once. The top ten constitute 9.5% to 11% of the sample.

The sample was peripheral blood. This TCR came from a woman between 70 and 85 years old with acute or convalescent COVID-19. The chain joins TRBV6-5 to TRBJ1-2; TRBD1 might be the D gene, on 5 matching bases. The base sequence is TGTGCCAGCAGTCAGCGACAGAACTATGGCTACACCTTC. Translated, it gives CASSQRQNYGYTF.